This T cell receptor (beta chain) emerged from a study of vaccination and CD4 T cells after COVID-19. Study context: Comprising six males and four females, the convalescent participants counted two Hispanic individuals among them. Samples after vaccination came a median approximately 66 days past dose two, ranging 14 to 241. Study observations and caveats: Spike mono-reactivity was shown by 304 of 307 vaccine-specific clones in convalescent patients.

Trimming pared 1 base from V and 0 bases from J, leaving 6 bases between. Germline CDR1 and CDR2: DFQATT and SNEGSKA (reference sequence). The CDR3 contains 13 residues. This clonotype was seen only a few times. Its antigen is unknown. The treatment: approximately nine-day PBMC culture with coronavirus spike peptide pools or control peptides (ViraFEST assay). After approximately 9 days of culture, CD4+ T cells were negatively selected. Oncomine TCR Beta short-read sequencing was applied to DNA from cultured CD4+ T cells. TCRdb used MiXCR to reprocess the PCR reads, holding one entry per CDR3 protein. Among some 8,400 distinct CDR3 sequences, about 55% were seen once, and the ten largest hold about 40%.

The chain uses TRBV20-1 and TRBJ1-1, with D maybe TRBD1 (5 bases). This receptor was identified in a human donor who had recovered from COVID-19. The sample taken for sequencing was CD4+ T cells from blood, cultured in vitro. The CDR3 is CSARGQLNTEAFF. CDR3 nucleotide sequence: TGCAGTGCTAGAGGACAGTTGAACACTGAAGCTTTCTTT.